This T cell receptor (beta chain) was found in a study of blood T cell repertoires in COVID-19. Germline V lookup: CDR1 SGHAT, CDR2 FQNNGV. Deletions cut 2 bases from V and 0 bases from J, with 7 bases between. This CDR3 has 15 amino acids. Some clones are missing from TCRdb's copy, which holds only in-frame ones; the method was immunoSEQ multiplex PCR. The table lists around 96,000 clones, 90% to 95% of them singletons. This sequence was found in a human donor with active COVID-19. The donor label of this sample is uncertain. Input material: peripheral blood. The V gene is TRBV11-2, the J gene TRBJ2-2; D call uncertain. The CDR3 DNA is TGTGCCAGCAGCTTAAATGTCGCGAACACCGGGGAGCTGTTTTTT. Translating it yields CASSLNVANTGELFF.